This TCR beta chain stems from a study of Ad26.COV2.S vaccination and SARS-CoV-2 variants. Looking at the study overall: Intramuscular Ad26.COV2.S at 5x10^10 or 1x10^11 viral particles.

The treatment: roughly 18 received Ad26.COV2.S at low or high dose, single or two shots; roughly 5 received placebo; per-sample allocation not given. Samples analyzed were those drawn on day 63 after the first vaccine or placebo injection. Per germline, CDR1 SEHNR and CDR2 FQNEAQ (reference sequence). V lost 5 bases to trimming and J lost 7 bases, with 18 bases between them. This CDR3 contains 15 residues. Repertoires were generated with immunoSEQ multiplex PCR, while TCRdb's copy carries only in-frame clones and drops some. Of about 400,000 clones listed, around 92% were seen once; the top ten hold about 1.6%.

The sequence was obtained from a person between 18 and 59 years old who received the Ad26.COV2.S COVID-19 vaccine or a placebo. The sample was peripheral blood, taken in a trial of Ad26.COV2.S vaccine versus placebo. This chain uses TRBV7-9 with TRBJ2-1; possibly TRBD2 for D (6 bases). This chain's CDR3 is CASSQRLVLMNEQFF. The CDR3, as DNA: TGTGCCAGCAGCCAAAGACTAGTTCTTATGAATGAGCAGTTCTTC.